This T cell receptor (beta chain) was profiled in a study of blood T cell repertoires in COVID-19. Study at large: COVID-19 samples from acute and convalescent phases originated in the United States, Italy and Spain. The cDNA or gDNA used as material had been derived from T cells, B-cell-depleted T cells, or PBMCs.

This CDR3 region has 18 residues. Germline CDR1 is LGHNA and CDR2 is YNFKEQ. Trimming at V came to 0 bases and at J to 6 bases, leaving 8 bases not matched to a gene. Method: immunoSEQ multiplex PCR; TCRdb's copy keeps in-frame clones and lacks some. Among about 180,000 clones, around 89% were seen once, and the ten largest hold about 3.9%. The specimen sequenced was peripheral blood. The TCR comes from a woman in her twenties or thirties with acute or convalescent COVID-19. The genes are TRBV4-2 and TRBJ2-2, with 12 bases identical to TRBD1. The CDR3 nucleotides read TGTGCCAGCAGCCAAGAAGGTGGGGACAGGGGGCATTCCGGGGAGCTGTTTTTT. Translating gives CASSQEGGDRGHSGELFF.